One and the same sample provided the 27 T cell receptor beta chains below, sequenced in a study of blood T cells in healthy people across ages. Next came a second PCR, run for 7 to 11 cycles, which used a sample-barcoded 5' primer along with a J-beta primer mix. TCRdb recomputed calls from the 5' RACE reads with MiXCR, one row per CDR3 protein. The table lists roughly 830,000 distinct CDR3 sequences, about 59% of them singletons. The sample taken for sequencing was blood. These receptors all stem from a man aged 25 to 40 in good health.

The chain combines TRBV10-3 with TRBJ2-5, with 8 positions matching TRBD1. This CDR3 has 14 amino acids. V trimming: 5 bases; J trimming: 0 bases; junction bases outside the gene matches: 2. In germline, CDR1 is ENHRY, CDR2 SYGVKD. The DNA for the CDR3 is TGTGCCATCAGTCCGACAGGGGACCAAGAGACCCAGTACTTC. Protein product: CAISPTGDQETQYF.

This clonotype turned up a few times. The gene calls are TRBV29-1 and TRBJ2-1; the D is unclear. V dropped 3 bases and J dropped 6 bases, with 6 bases sitting between them. Germline V gene sequence: CDR1 SQVTM, CDR2 ANQGSEA. The CDR3 totals 11 residues. This CDR3 reads CSVDLPNEQFF. The DNA for the CDR3 is TGCAGCGTTGATCTACCCAATGAGCAGTTCTTC.

The CDR3 region is CASSQVRGVYNEQFF. Written as DNA, the CDR3 is TGCGCCAGCAGCCAAGTGCGGGGGGTTTACAATGAGCAGTTCTTC. This sequence joins TRBV5-1 and TRBJ2-1; 8 bases line up with TRBD2. Losses at the gene ends were 4 bases for V and 4 bases for J; bases not matched to a gene: 7. CDR1 SGHRS and CDR2 YFSETQ come from the germline V gene. This CDR3 is 15 amino acids long.

The rearrangement uses TRBV29-1 and TRBJ2-7; the match to TRBD2 covers 7 bases. The V gene end was trimmed by 7 bases and the J gene end by 9 bases; junction bases not matched to a gene: 9. The CDR3 spans 11 residues. Germline lookup yields CDR1 SQVTM and CDR2 ANQGSEA. This chain's CDR3 is CSARGRVGQYF. As DNA, the CDR3 is TGCAGCGCCCGAGGGAGGGTAGGGCAGTACTTC.

The count of this clonotype is one. The rearrangement joins TRBV4-3 to TRBJ2-3; the match to TRBD1 covers 10 bases. Germline V lookup: CDR1 LGHNA, CDR2 YSLEER. J lost 3 bases, V lost 3 bases, and 6 bases had no gene match. The CDR3 totals 16 residues. The CDR3 DNA reads as TGCGCCAGCAGCCAGTCCCGGGACAGGGGAACAGATACGCAGTATTTT. Its protein is CASSQSRDRGTDTQYF.

This chain uses TRBV14 with TRBJ1-1; D gene unclear. The CDR3 sequence is 14 residues long. The V gene's germline CDR1 is SGHDN and CDR2 FVKESK. Trimming cost V 3 bases and J 1 base, with 9 bases left between them. In DNA, the CDR3 is TGTGCCAGCAGCCAGGGGAACTCGAACACTGAAGCTTTCTTT. Translating it yields CASSQGNSNTEAFF.

This rearrangement joins TRBV6-5 to TRBJ2-5; 7 bases line up with TRBD1. The DNA end lines up better with TRBJ2-7; the J call may be wrong. CDR1 is MNHEY, CDR2 SVGAGI, per germline. The CDR3 is 14 amino acids. The CDR3 DNA reads as TGTGCCAGCAGTTTACTCGGGACAGCCTACGAGCAGTACTTC. This encodes CASSLLGTAYEQYF.

This clonotype was detected a few times. CDR3 nucleotides: TGTGCCAGCAGTGAACGGGACGGGCGGGATACGCAGTATTTT. Amino acids: CASSERDGRDTQYF. This chain joins TRBV6-5 and TRBJ2-3; D assignment may be TRBD1 or TRBD2 (5 bases each). Germline values: CDR1 MNHEY, CDR2 SVGAGI. The germline V and J ends were trimmed by 5 bases and 6 bases, with 15 bases remaining between them. The CDR3 has 14 residues.

The chain combines TRBV7-9 with TRBJ2-7, with a tentative D call TRBD1 (6 bases). V was trimmed by 5 bases and J by 3 bases, leaving 17 bases between them. Germline CDR1 SEHNR, CDR2 FQNEAQ (reference sequence). The CDR3 covers 15 residues. The CDR3 spells CASSPDRPPHYEQYF. The CDR3 region has the DNA TGTGCCAGCAGCCCCGACAGGCCGCCCCACTACGAGCAGTACTTC.

The chain has TRBV7-8 and TRBJ2-7, with 8 positions matching TRBD2. This CDR3 region has 18 residues. Germline lookup yields CDR1 SGHVS and CDR2 FQNEAQ. The J segment lost 0 bases and the V segment lost 2 bases, leaving 12 bases of the junction unmatched. This CDR3 reads CASSLIGGGLYLSYEQYF. CDR3 DNA: TGTGCCAGCAGCTTAATCGGGGGGGGCCTTTACCTCTCCTACGAGCAGTACTTC.

CDR3 bases: TGCGCCAGCAGCCAAGACAGGGAAACGACTCCCCTCCACTTT. It specifies CASSQDRETTPLHF. The chain couples TRBV4-3 to TRBJ1-6, with D perhaps TRBD1 (5 bases). CDR3 size: 14 residues. V was trimmed by 0 bases and J by 13 bases, leaving 13 bases between them. Germline CDR1 and CDR2: LGHNA and YSLEER.

This sequence joins TRBV4-3 and TRBJ2-5; TRBD1 matches 8 bases. This CDR3 contains 13 residues. V was clipped by 4 bases and J by 6 bases; unmatched bases: 4. Germline V gene lookup returns CDR1 LGHNA and CDR2 YSLEER. As DNA, the CDR3 is TGCGCCAGCAGCCGGACAGGGCGGAAGACCCAGTACTTC. It specifies CASSRTGRKTQYF.

This chain joins TRBV2 and TRBJ2-1; 8 nucleotides line up with TRBD2. CDR3 length equals 13 residues. Losses at the gene ends were 7 bases for V and 9 bases for J; bases not matched to a gene: 8. The germline gives CDR1 SNHLY, CDR2 FYNNEI. As DNA, the CDR3 is TGTGCCAGCATGACGGGGGGGCTCGGTGAGCAGTTCTTC. Its translation is CASMTGGLGEQFF.

The chain has TRBV24-1 and TRBJ2-4; 11 bases are a match to TRBD1. The better agreement between TRBJ2-7 and the DNA end casts doubt on the J call. CDR3 length: 16 amino acids. From germline, CDR1 is KGHDR and CDR2 SFDVKD. CDR3 in DNA: TGTGCCACCAGTGATCGGAGGACAGGGGGCATTTACGAGCAGTACTTC. Encoded protein: CATSDRRTGGIYEQYF.

CDR3 region: CASSRITSSSYNEQFF. The CDR3 nucleotides read TGTGCCAGCAGCAGAATTACTAGCAGCTCCTACAATGAGCAGTTCTTC. The V gene is TRBV7-6, the J gene TRBJ2-1; a weak D match, TRBD2 (6 bases). The CDR3 totals 16 residues. Trimming took 5 bases from V and 0 from J, leaving 14 bases between them. Per germline, CDR1 SGHVS and CDR2 FNYEAQ.

This clonotype was recorded once. This chain uses TRBV5-5 with TRBJ1-2; no clear D gene. The V gene's germline CDR1 is SGHKS and CDR2 YYEKEE (reference sequence). V lost 0 bases to trimming and J lost 8 bases, with 14 bases between them. The length of the CDR3 is 14 residues. The CDR3 sequence: CASSLEREGWGYTF. The CDR3 nucleotides read TGTGCCAGCAGCTTGGAACGGGAAGGATGGGGCTACACCTTC.

This clonotype came up a few times. Since a much larger clone is just one base distant, this may be a read error. V gene TRBV24-1 combines with J gene TRBJ2-5; D could derive from TRBD1 or TRBD2 (5 bases each). V lost 9 bases to trimming and J lost 11 bases, with 21 bases between them. Germline assignment: CDR1 KGHDR and CDR2 SFDVKD. The length of the CDR3 is 13 residues. The CDR3 is CATQRGYYNEQYF. The DNA of the CDR3 is TGTGCCACCCAGAGGGGCTACTACAATGAGCAGTACTTC.

The rearrangement joins TRBV29-1 to TRBJ1-2; 7 bases are a match to TRBD1. J gave up 6 bases and V 4 bases, and 5 bases lay outside the gene matches. There are 12 residues in the CDR3. Looked up from germline, CDR1 is SQVTM and CDR2 is ANQGSEA. CDR3 sequence: CSVGSTGHGYTF. CDR3 nucleotide sequence: TGCAGCGTTGGATCGACAGGGCATGGCTACACCTTC. Complete variable domain (other parts from reference TRBV29-1 and TRBJ1-2): SAVISQKPSRDICQRGTSLTIQCQVDSQVTMMFWYRQQPGQSLTLIATANQGSEATYESGFVIDKFPISRPNLTFSTLTVSNMSPEDSSIYLCSVGSTGHGYTFGSGTRLTVV.

The CDR3 protein is CATSREVPGGDTQYF. CDR3 in DNA: TGTGCCACCAGCAGAGAGGTTCCCGGTGGAGATACGCAGTATTTT. The rearrangement links TRBV15 to TRBJ2-3; unclear D gene. Germline values: CDR1 LNHNV, CDR2 YYDKDF (reference sequence). V was pared by 0 bases and J by 5 bases, with 12 bases between. The CDR3 runs to 15 residues.

Here the CDR3 reads CSVDRGIYGYTF. The CDR3 DNA follows: TGCAGCGTTGACAGGGGAATCTATGGCTACACCTTC. This sequence joins TRBV29-1 and TRBJ1-2, with D maybe TRBD1 (6 bases). This CDR3 is 12 amino acids long. The germline V gene encodes CDR1 SQVTM and CDR2 ANQGSEA. Between the trimmed V and J ends, which lost 3 bases and 4 bases, there was a span of 9 bases.

J is TRBJ2-4 and V is TRBV20-1; 10 bases are a match to TRBD2. The J call is uncertain, as TRBJ2-7 better fits the DNA end. CDR3 length: 15 residues. The germline V gene has CDR1 DFQATT and CDR2 SNEGSKA (reference sequence). As DNA, the CDR3 is TGCAGTGCAGGATTTCTAGCGGGGGAGAACTACGAGCAGTACTTC. The encoded protein is CSAGFLAGENYEQYF.

The CDR3 DNA reads as TGTGCCAGCAACCTAATACGGGGGGGCTACAATGAGCAGTACTTC. This codes for CASNLIRGGYNEQYF. The chain uses TRBV27 and TRBJ2-7; 8 nucleotides align to TRBD2. CDR1 is MNHEY, CDR2 SMNVEV, per germline (reference sequence). This CDR3 region has 15 residues. V lost 7 bases, J lost 7 bases, and 15 bases stayed unmatched.

This clonotype was observed a few times. The rearrangement links TRBV25-1 to TRBJ2-7, with 9 bases identical to TRBD1. This CDR3 spans 17 amino acids. After removal of 2 bases from V and 3 bases from J, the junction contained 11 bases not matched to a gene. Germline loops: CDR1 MGHDK, CDR2 SYGVNS. CDR3 protein: CASSEDPRDRAFYEQYF. CDR3 bases: TGTGCCAGCAGTGAAGACCCCCGGGACAGGGCCTTCTACGAGCAGTACTTC.

V is TRBV11-2 and J is TRBJ2-5; D remains ambiguous. The germline V gene encodes CDR1 SGHAT and CDR2 FQNNGV. CDR3 length: 14 amino acids. V lost 5 bases to trimming and J lost 0 bases, with 10 bases between them. CDR3: CASSPYLDQETQYF. The CDR3 nucleotides are TGTGCCAGCAGCCCCTACCTGGACCAAGAGACCCAGTACTTC.

Here the CDR3 reads CASSQHDRGLAGGPSDTQYF. The CDR3 coding sequence is TGTGCCAGCAGCCAACATGACAGGGGACTAGCGGGAGGGCCTTCAGATACGCAGTATTTT. The V call is TRBV13, the J call TRBJ2-3; 16 nucleotides line up with TRBD2. Germline V gene lookup returns CDR1 PRHDT and CDR2 FYEKMQ (reference sequence). CDR3 length: 20 residues. Trimming at V came to 5 bases and at J to 4 bases, leaving 15 bases not matched to a gene.

This sequence joins TRBV7-2 and TRBJ2-7; D possibly corresponds to TRBD1 (6 bases). The V and J ends lost 1 base and 4 bases respectively, with 11 bases between them. This CDR3 contains 14 residues. The germline V gene has CDR1 SGHTA and CDR2 FQGNSA. This chain's CDR3 is CASSLGLQGYEQYF. The DNA for the CDR3 is TGTGCCAGCAGCTTAGGGTTGCAGGGGTACGAGCAGTACTTC.

The V call is TRBV20-1, the J call TRBJ1-2; the D is unclear. Trimming left V 7 bases short and J 4 bases short, with 16 bases between. CDR3 length equals 13 residues. Germline lookup yields CDR1 DFQATT and CDR2 SNEGSKA (reference sequence). The CDR3 sequence is CSVEREVIYGYTF. The CDR3 nucleotides are TGCAGTGTAGAAAGGGAAGTAATCTATGGCTACACCTTC.